Listed below are T cell receptor beta chains from one sample, sequenced in a study of blood T cell repertoires in COVID-19. Here immunoSEQ multiplex PCR was the method, and the copy in TCRdb shows in-frame clones only, minus some. The table lists about 360,000 clones, more than 65% of them singletons. Input material: peripheral blood. Receptors were obtained from a human donor with acute or convalescent COVID-19. The donor label of this sample is uncertain. The CDR3 runs from the conserved cysteine through the conserved F or W. D genes are given only for firm matches. Clone size, where shown, is once, few, many, or a class for clones that have expanded.

D gene	V gene	CDR3 length	clone size	J gene	CDR3 protein	CDR3 DNA
NA	TRBV24-1	13	NA	TRBJ2-1	CATTGGAYNEQFF	TGTGCCACCACCGGGGGAGCCTACAATGAGCAGTTCTTC
TRBD2	TRBV15	17	NA	TRBJ2-3	CATSRTPGTSSTDTQYF	TGTGCCACCAGCAGAACCCCCGGGACTAGCTCGACAGATACGCAGTATTTT
NA	TRBV2	14	NA	TRBJ1-2	CASTDRRLNYGYTF	TGTGCCAGCACCGACAGGCGGTTGAACTATGGCTACACCTTC
TRBD1	TRBV27	17	few	TRBJ1-1	CASSATTGVPGYTEAFF	TGTGCCAGCAGTGCCACGACAGGGGTTCCAGGTTACACTGAAGCTTTCTTT
NA	TRBV7-9	14	NA	TRBJ2-3	CASSLQASTDTQYF	TGTGCCAGCAGCTTACAGGCTAGCACAGATACGCAGTATTTT
TRBD1	TRBV10-3	16	NA	TRBJ1-2	CAISELPGQGDYGYTF	TGTGCCATCAGTGAGTTACCGGGACAGGGGGACTATGGCTACACCTTC
TRBD1	TRBV9	15	NA	TRBJ2-7	CASSAGTASSYEQYF	TGTGCCAGCAGCGCCGGGACAGCTTCCTCCTACGAGCAGTACTTC
NA	TRBV29-1	13	NA	TRBJ2-1	CSVLGHLYNEQFF	TGCAGCGTCCTGGGACACCTTTACAATGAGCAGTTCTTC
NA	TRBV19	15	NA	TRBJ2-6	CASSISRAGANVLTF	TGTGCCAGTAGTATCAGCAGGGCTGGGGCCAACGTCCTGACTTTC
NA	TRBV19	13	few	TRBJ1-6	CASSQGYNSPLHF	TGTGCCAGTTCCCAGGGTTACAATTCACCCCTCCACTTT
NA	TRBV21-1	13	NA	TRBJ1-5	CASRRGFNQPQHF	TGTGCCAGCAGGCGGGGGTTCAATCAGCCCCAGCATTTT
NA	TRBV12-3/TRBV12-4	13	NA	TRBJ2-7	CASSFRYNYEQYF	TGTGCCAGCAGTTTCAGATATAATTACGAGCAGTACTTC
NA	TRBV3-1/TRBV3-2	15	once	TRBJ2-5	CASGFSPRPPETQYF	TGTGCCAGCGGATTTAGCCCCCGGCCTCCAGAGACCCAGTACTTC
NA	TRBV7-8	14	once	TRBJ2-3	CASSLHNLGDTQYF	TGTGCCAGCAGCTTGCATAACCTCGGGGATACGCAGTATTTT
TRBD1	TRBV19	15	NA	TRBJ1-3	CASSEPGQAQNTIYF	TGTGCCAGTAGTGAGCCTGGACAGGCCCAAAACACCATATATTTT
NA	TRBV5-4	15	NA	TRBJ2-1	CASSLRTVGYNEQFF	TGTGCCAGCAGCTTGAGGACAGTTGGATACAATGAGCAGTTCTTC
TRBD2	TRBV27	15	NA	TRBJ2-7	CASSPELADSYEQYF	TGTGCCAGCAGTCCGGAACTAGCGGACTCCTACGAGCAGTACTTC
TRBD2	TRBV5-4	15	NA	TRBJ2-1	CASSLSGGAGNEQFF	TGTGCCAGCAGCCTTAGCGGGGGGGCGGGGAATGAGCAGTTCTTC